Following are 17 T cell receptor beta chains from one sample sequenced in a study of cytotoxic CD8 clonotypes in ibrutinib-treated CLL. This table comes from immunoSEQ multiplex PCR, and its TCRdb copy is limited to in-frame clones, with some not included. This table has 95,000 to 100,000 clones, 70% to 80% appearing once. The sequencing used PBMCs, collected after 12 months of ibrutinib treatment. All receptors derive from a human donor with chronic lymphocytic leukemia.

This clone showed up just a few times. This chain uses TRBV19 with TRBJ2-1, with TRBD1 identical over 7 bases. Per germline, CDR1 LNHDA and CDR2 SQIVND (reference sequence). This CDR3 region has 16 residues. V lost 1 base and J lost 4; bases outside the gene matches: 7. CDR3 nucleotides: TGTGCCAGTAGTATAGGTGCAGGGGGTCAATACAATGAGCAGTTCTTC. This encodes CASSIGAGGQYNEQFF.

The CDR3 region is CASSGSFATEAFF. The CDR3 DNA sequence: TGTGCCAGCTCAGGCAGTTTCGCCACTGAAGCTTTCTTT. The genes are TRBV7-3 and TRBJ1-1; D uncertain. Trimming took off 8 bases at V and 4 bases at J, with 14 bases between the two ends. CDR1 is SGHTA and CDR2 is FQGTGA in the germline V gene. The CDR3 has 13 residues.

The rearrangement joins TRBV6-6 to TRBJ1-1; D not certain. V was trimmed by 6 bases and J by 4 bases, leaving 15 bases between them. Germline V gene data show CDR1 as MNHNY and CDR2 as SVGAGI (reference sequence). The CDR3 has 14 amino acids. The CDR3 nucleotides read TGTGCCAGCAGCCCATCTTGGAAGGGCACTGAAGCTTTCTTT. It translates to CASSPSWKGTEAFF.

The sample holds one count of this clone. This sequence joins TRBV7-9 and TRBJ2-5, with 7 bases lining up with TRBD2. The CDR3 runs 15 residues. The V segment lost 1 base and the J segment 4 bases; nucleotides outside the gene matches: 6. Germline loops: CDR1 SEHNR, CDR2 FQNEAQ (reference sequence). CDR3 nucleotide sequence: TGTGCCAGCAGCTTAGACGGGGGGTTTGGAGAGACCCAGTACTTC. It codes for CASSLDGGFGETQYF.

The V and J genes are TRBV5-1 and TRBJ2-3, with a tentative D call TRBD2 (6 bases). The CDR3 totals 14 residues. With 6 bases removed from V and 1 base from J, the gap between germline ends came to 12 bases. Germline lookup yields CDR1 SGHRS and CDR2 YFSETQ. CDR3 coding DNA: TGCGCCAGCAACGATTTAGCGGGCACAGATACGCAGTATTTT. As protein: CASNDLAGTDTQYF.

The V and J genes are TRBV7-2 and TRBJ2-7; D perhaps matches TRBD2 (5 bases). Trimming removed 7 bases at V and 0 bases at J, with 10 bases between. Germline CDR1 SGHTA, CDR2 FQGNSA. There are 13 residues in the CDR3. CDR3 residues: CASNEGSSYEQYF. As DNA, the CDR3 is TGTGCCAGCAACGAAGGGAGCTCCTACGAGCAGTACTTC.

This sequence joins TRBV5-4 and TRBJ2-7; D possibly corresponds to TRBD1 (6 bases). V lost 0 bases and J 2 bases, leaving 9 bases between the germline ends. Germline V gives CDR1 SGHNT, CDR2 YYREEE (reference sequence). The CDR3 is 14 amino acids. CDR3 nucleotide sequence: TGTGCCAGCAGCTTGGGGGGGCAGACCTACGAGCAGTACTTC. It is translated as CASSLGGQTYEQYF. Together with reference TRBV5-4 and TRBJ2-7, the CDR3 gives the full variable domain: ETGVTQSPTHLIKTRGQQVTLRCSSQSGHNTVSWYQQALGQGPQFIFQYYREEENGRGNFPPRFSGLQFPNYSSELNVNALELDDSALYLCASSLGGQTYEQYFGPGTRLTVT.

This clone was counted a few times. The chain uses TRBV2 and TRBJ1-2; D is unclear. CDR1 and CDR2 (germline): SNHLY, FYNNEI. There are 10 residues in the CDR3. V lost 8 bases and J lost 5, with 6 bases in between. The CDR3: CASFLYGYTF. CDR3 nucleotides: TGTGCCAGCTTTCTTTATGGCTACACCTTC.

This clone has just a few counts. V gene TRBV30 combines with J gene TRBJ1-4; a possible D gene is TRBD1 (5 bases). The V end was cut by 8 bases, the J end by 3 bases, with 13 bases between. The CDR3 runs 13 residues. Germline-derived CDR1 and CDR2 are GTSNPN and SVGIG (reference sequence). CDR3 sequence: CALTRDSNEKLFF. CDR3 DNA sequence: TGTGCCCTAACGCGGGACTCTAATGAAAAACTGTTTTTT. Supplemented by reference TRBV30 and TRBJ1-4, the full variable domain reads SQTIHQWPATLVQPVGSPLSLECTVEGTSNPNLYWYRQAAGRGLQLLFYSVGIGQISSEVPQNLSASRPQDRQFILSSKKLLLSDSGFYLCALTRDSNEKLFFGSGTQLSVL.

The chain employs TRBV6-1 and TRBJ2-3; 13 bases agree with TRBD2. The CDR3 contains 15 residues. Germline CDR1 reads MNHNS; CDR2 reads SASEGT. V lost 11 bases and J lost 2; bases outside the gene matches: 7. The DNA for the CDR3 is TGTGCCGTTGGACTAGCGGGGGCCCCCACAGATACGCAGTATTTT. It is translated as CAVGLAGAPTDTQYF.

CDR3 residues: CAIMGSGTDTQYF. The CDR3 DNA reads TGTGCCATCATGGGGTCCGGCACAGATACGCAGTATTTT. This chain uses TRBV10-3 with TRBJ2-3, with no clear D. CDR3 length equals 13 residues. Deletions cut 7 bases from V and 1 base from J, with 9 bases between. Germline V lookup: CDR1 ENHRY, CDR2 SYGVKD.

The chain carries TRBV6-4 and TRBJ1-6; 8 nucleotides match TRBD1. Per germline, CDR1 MRHNA and CDR2 SNTAGT. The V and J ends lost 3 bases and 10 bases, in that order; junction bases with no gene match: 5. The CDR3 length is 14 residues. CDR3 DNA sequence: TGTGCCAGCAGTGAGGGACAGGCCCTATCACCCCTCCACTTT. This translates into CASSEGQALSPLHF.

The chain has TRBV5-8 and TRBJ1-2; no reliable D call. CDR1 is SGHTS, CDR2 YDEGEE, per germline. The CDR3 sequence is 17 residues long. V was pared by 4 bases and J by 5 bases, with 24 bases between. CDR3 sequence: CASSPPGPGRFGYGYTF. CDR3 nucleotides: TGTGCCAGCAGCCCACCGGGTCCAGGACGGTTTGGTTATGGCTACACCTTC.

This clone was picked up many times. Here the CDR3 reads CASSPQGGTGSYEQYF. The CDR3, as DNA: TGTGCCAGCAGCCCCCAAGGAGGGACGGGATCCTACGAGCAGTACTTC. This chain uses TRBV7-3 with TRBJ2-7; a weak D match, TRBD2 (6 bases). The germline V gene encodes CDR1 SGHTA and CDR2 FQGTGA. V was trimmed by 5 bases and J by 1 base, leaving 18 bases between them. The length of the CDR3 is 16 residues.

The J gene is TRBJ1-2, the V gene TRBV5-4, with D possibly being TRBD1 (5 bases). V was clipped by 0 bases and J by 6 bases, with 9 bases between them. Germline CDR1 SGHNT, CDR2 YYREEE (reference sequence). CDR3 length equals 13 residues. CDR3 nucleotides: TGTGCCAGCAGCTTGGTCGGGGGGGATGGCTACACCTTC. Its protein is CASSLVGGDGYTF. Based on the CDR3 plus reference TRBV5-4 and TRBJ1-2, the full variable domain is ETGVTQSPTHLIKTRGQQVTLRCSSQSGHNTVSWYQQALGQGPQFIFQYYREEENGRGNFPPRFSGLQFPNYSSELNVNALELDDSALYLCASSLVGGDGYTFGSGTRLTVV.

The CDR3 DNA reads TGTGCCAGCAGTGAGCTAGGGCCCAATCAGCCCCAGCATTTT. This gives the protein CASSELGPNQPQHF. V gene TRBV2 combines with J gene TRBJ1-5; D remains unclear. In germline, CDR1 is SNHLY, CDR2 FYNNEI. The V end lost 3 bases, the J end lost 3 bases, and 9 bases lay between the germline ends. The CDR3 has 14 residues.

The gene calls are TRBV15 and TRBJ2-2; D may be TRBD1 or TRBD2 (5 bases each). Trimming shortened V by 9 bases and J by 4 bases, and 12 bases separated the two germline ends. The CDR3 totals 13 residues. CDR1 and CDR2 from the germline V gene are LNHNV and YYDKDF (reference sequence). The CDR3 reads CATGRESTGELFF. CDR3 sequence (DNA): TGTGCCACAGGCAGGGAGAGCACCGGGGAGCTGTTTTTT.